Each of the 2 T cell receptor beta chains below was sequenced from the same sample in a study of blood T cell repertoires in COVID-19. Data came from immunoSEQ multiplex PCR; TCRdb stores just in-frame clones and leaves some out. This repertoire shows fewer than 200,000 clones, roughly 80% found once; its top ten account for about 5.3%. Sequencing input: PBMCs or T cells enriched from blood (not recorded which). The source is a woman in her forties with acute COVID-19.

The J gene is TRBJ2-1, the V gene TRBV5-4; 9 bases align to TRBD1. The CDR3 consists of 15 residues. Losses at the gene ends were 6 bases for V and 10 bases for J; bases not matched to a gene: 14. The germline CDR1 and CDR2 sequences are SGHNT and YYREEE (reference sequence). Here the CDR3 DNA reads TGTGCCAGCAACTTACAGGGGGCGCGGTTATACGAGCAGTTCTTC. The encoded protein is CASNLQGARLYEQFF.

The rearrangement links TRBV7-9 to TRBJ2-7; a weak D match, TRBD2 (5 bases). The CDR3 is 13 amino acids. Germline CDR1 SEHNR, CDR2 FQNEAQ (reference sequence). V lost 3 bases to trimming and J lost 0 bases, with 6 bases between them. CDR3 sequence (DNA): TGTGCCAGCAGCTTCGGGATCTCCTACGAGCAGTACTTC. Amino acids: CASSFGISYEQYF.